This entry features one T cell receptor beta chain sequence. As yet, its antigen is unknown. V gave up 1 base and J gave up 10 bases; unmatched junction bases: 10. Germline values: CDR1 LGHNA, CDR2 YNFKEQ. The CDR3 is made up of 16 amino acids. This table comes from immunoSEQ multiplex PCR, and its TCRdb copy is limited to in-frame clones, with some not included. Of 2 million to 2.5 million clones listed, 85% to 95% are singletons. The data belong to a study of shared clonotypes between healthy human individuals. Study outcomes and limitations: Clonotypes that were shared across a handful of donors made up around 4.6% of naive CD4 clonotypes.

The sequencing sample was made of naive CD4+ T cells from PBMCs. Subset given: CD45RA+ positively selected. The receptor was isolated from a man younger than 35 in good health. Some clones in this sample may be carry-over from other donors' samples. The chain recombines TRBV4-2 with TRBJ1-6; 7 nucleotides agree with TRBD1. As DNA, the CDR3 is TGTGCCAGCAGCCAAGCCGGGACAGTTCTAGGGTCACCCCTCCACTTT. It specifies CASSQAGTVLGSPLHF.